One sample yielded the 15 T cell receptor beta chains listed below, sequenced in a study of cytomegalovirus exposure and HLA in healthy donors. The PCR was carried out with 60 Vbeta primers and 13 Jbeta primers. TCRdb keeps only in-frame clones here, not all; method: immunoSEQ multiplex PCR. The sample holds about 170,000 clones; around 68% are singletons and the top ten take under 3%. The sequenced material came from PBMCs. The receptors stem from a man aged 40-49 years in good health and CMV-seronegative.

The chain uses TRBV6-1 and TRBJ2-7; 8 positions agree with TRBD1. Germline V gives CDR1 MNHNS, CDR2 SASEGT. The CDR3 is 14 residues long. V dropped 5 bases and J dropped 0; count of bases not matched to a gene: 3. The CDR3 bases are TGTGCCAGCAGTCAGGACAGGGTCTCCTACGAGCAGTACTTC. It encodes CASSQDRVSYEQYF.

V and J are TRBV7-2 and TRBJ2-7, with 8 bases lining up with TRBD1. Trimming took 5 bases from V and 3 from J; bases not matched to a gene: 9. Germline loops: CDR1 SGHTA, CDR2 FQGNSA. The CDR3 totals 15 residues. The chain's CDR3 is CASSPWTGTRYEQYF. In DNA form, the CDR3 reads TGTGCCAGCAGCCCTTGGACAGGGACCCGCTACGAGCAGTACTTC.

This rearrangement joins TRBV5-6 to TRBJ1-2, with 7 bases identical to TRBD1. V gave up 4 bases and J gave up 8 bases; unmatched junction bases: 5. CDR1 SGHDT and CDR2 YYEEEE come from the germline V gene. This CDR3 has 12 amino acids. CDR3: CASSGDSIGYTF. The DNA of the CDR3 is TGTGCCAGCAGCGGGGACAGTATCGGCTACACCTTC.

This chain uses TRBV5-3 with TRBJ1-4; no clear D gene. TRBV5-3 is sorted into the ORF group, with uncertain function. The CDR3 extends over 18 amino acids. Between the trimmed V and J ends, which lost 5 bases and 5 bases, there was a span of 25 bases. CDR3 residues: CARSSGRGTRDTNEKLFF. CDR3 DNA: TGTGCCAGAAGTTCCGGCCGGGGAACCCGAGATACCAATGAAAAACTGTTTTTT.

The V gene is TRBV11-1, the J gene TRBJ2-7; TRBD2 matches 15 bases. V gave up 4 bases and J gave up 0 bases; unmatched junction bases: 7. Per the germline V gene, CDR1 is SGHAT and CDR2 is FQDESV (reference sequence). The CDR3 has 18 residues. The CDR3, as DNA: TGTGCCAGCAGCTCCTCTTGGACTAGCGGGAGGGCCTCCTACGAGCAGTACTTC. Translation gives CASSSSWTSGRASYEQYF.

The chain links TRBV12-5 to TRBJ1-1; no reliable D call. There are 16 residues in the CDR3. V lost 5 bases, J lost 3 bases, and 19 bases lay in between. Looked up from germline, CDR1 is LGHNT and CDR2 is FRNRAP. The CDR3 reads CASGTDLRRRDTEAFF. For the CDR3, the DNA is TGTGCTAGTGGTACGGACCTCAGAAGGAGGGACACTGAAGCTTTCTTT.

The V and J genes are TRBV5-4 and TRBJ2-2; TRBD2 aligns across 9 bases. The CDR3 length is 16 residues. Germline V gene sequence: CDR1 SGHNT, CDR2 YYREEE (reference sequence). V trimming: 1 base; J trimming: 7 bases; junction bases outside the gene matches: 8. CDR3 sequence (DNA): TGTGCCAGCAGCTTGCGTAAGCGGGGGGCCCACGGGGAGCTGTTTTTT. Its protein product is CASSLRKRGAHGELFF.

V and J are TRBV7-2 and TRBJ2-7; 8 nucleotides align to TRBD2. This CDR3 is built from 15 residues. Germline-derived CDR1 and CDR2 are SGHTA and FQGNSA. V lost 6 bases to trimming and J lost 1 base; unmatched junction nucleotides: 8. CDR3 loop: CASSSNGGGSYEQYF. CDR3 nucleotide sequence: TGTGCCAGCAGTTCAAACGGCGGGGGGTCCTACGAGCAGTACTTC. The whole variable domain, remainder taken from reference TRBV7-2 and TRBJ2-7, is GAGVSQSPSNKVTEKGKDVELRCDPISGHTALYWYRQSLGQGLEFLIYFQGNSAPDKSGLPSDRFSAERTGGSVSTLTIQRTQQEDSAVYLCASSSNGGGSYEQYFGPGTRLTVT.

The chain combines TRBV10-3 with TRBJ2-5, with a weak D call TRBD2 (6 bases). Germline V gene lookup returns CDR1 ENHRY and CDR2 SYGVKD. V lost 6 bases, J lost 2 bases, and 10 bases lay in between. This CDR3 spans 13 amino acids. CDR3 coding DNA: TGTGCCATCAGAGCGGGTCAGCAAGAGACCCAGTACTTC. This sequence encodes CAIRAGQQETQYF.

This clone was observed a few times. Here the CDR3 reads CASSTGGETQYF. Written as DNA, the CDR3 is TGTGCCAGCAGTACGGGGGGTGAGACCCAGTACTTC. V usage is TRBV6-1 and J usage is TRBJ2-5, with 7 bases identical to TRBD2. The CDR3 has 12 amino acids. Per germline, CDR1 MNHNS and CDR2 SASEGT. J gave up 5 bases and V 5 bases, and 2 bases lay outside the gene matches.

The J gene is TRBJ1-2, the V gene TRBV28; D not certain. The germline V gene encodes CDR1 MDHEN and CDR2 SYDVKM. Trimming cost V 2 bases and J 0 bases, with 4 bases left between them. This CDR3 comprises 13 residues. The CDR3 DNA sequence: TGTGCCAGCAGTTTAGGAGCTAACTATGGCTACACCTTC. This encodes CASSLGANYGYTF.

This clone was counted between two and nine times. The V gene is TRBV4-3, the J gene TRBJ2-7; TRBD1 is a possible D gene (5 bases). Germline V gene sequence: CDR1 LGHNA, CDR2 YSLEER. CDR3 length: 13 amino acids. Trimming removed 0 bases from V and 6 bases from J, with 9 bases in between. The CDR3 protein is CASSQDSGLEQYF. Here the CDR3 DNA reads TGCGCCAGCAGCCAAGATTCAGGGCTCGAGCAGTACTTC.

In its sample, this clone was seen once. The chain couples TRBV6-6 to TRBJ2-7; 10 bases are shared with TRBD1. CDR1 and CDR2 from the germline V gene are MNHNY and SVGAGI (reference sequence). The length of the CDR3 is 15 residues. The V gene end was trimmed by 5 bases and the J gene end by 1 base; junction bases not matched to a gene: 5. CDR3: CASSPWDRGSYEQYF. The CDR3 nucleotides are TGTGCCAGCAGTCCCTGGGACAGGGGTTCCTACGAGCAGTACTTC.

The chain is built from TRBV4-1 and TRBJ2-3, with D possibly being TRBD2 (5 bases). The CDR3 spans 15 residues. CDR1 and CDR2 from the germline V gene are MGHRA and YSYEKL. V dropped 0 bases and J dropped 2 bases, with 9 bases sitting between them. The CDR3 region is CASSQDPTTTDTQYF. The CDR3 bases are TGCGCCAGCAGCCAAGATCCGACTACCACAGATACGCAGTATTTT.

The rearrangement uses TRBV19 and TRBJ2-1; a possible D gene is TRBD1 (5 bases). The V gene lost 7 bases and the J gene lost 0 bases, with 10 bases spanning the gap. The CDR3 covers 14 residues. Germline V gene lookup returns CDR1 LNHDA and CDR2 SQIVND (reference sequence). CDR3 bases: TGTGCCAGTAAAGGGGCGAGCTCCTACAATGAGCAGTTCTTC. It encodes CASKGASSYNEQFF. Full variable domain (outside the CDR3, taken from reference TRBV19 and TRBJ2-1): DGGITQSPKYLFRKEGQNVTLSCEQNLNHDAMYWYRQDPGQGLRLIYYSQIVNDFQKGDIAEGYSVSREKKESFPLTVTSAQKNPTAFYLCASKGASSYNEQFFGPGTRLTVL.